This TCR beta chain appears in the sequencing data of a study of vaccination and CD4 T cells after COVID-19. Study information: Post-COVID draws came a median approximately 93 days after diagnosis (range 35 to 161). Researchers treated control cultures with a CEFX pool, an HIV-1 Nef pool, or no peptide.

The study's findings and limits: Convalescent patients showed a median around 90% of reactive clones that were seen only post-vaccination.

Treatment defined: approximately nine-day PBMC culture with coronavirus spike peptide pools or control peptides (ViraFEST assay). Germline CDR1 is DFQATT and CDR2 is SNEGSKA (reference sequence). This CDR3 is 15 amino acids long. The trim removed 4 bases at V and 5 bases at J, leaving 10 bases unmatched. At the Johns Hopkins FTIC core, DNA taken from cultured CD4+ T cells was sequenced by way of the Oncomine TCR Beta short-read assay. TCRdb analysed the PCR reads with MiXCR anew, one entry per CDR3 protein. This sample has around 15,000 distinct CDR3 sequences, with approximately 53% found just once. In the case of this clonotype: Its specificity is unknown.

The chain carries TRBV20-1 and TRBJ2-1; 8 nucleotides match TRBD2. Material: cultured CD4+ T cells from blood, obtained after SARS-CoV-2 vaccination. The sequence derives from a human donor with COVID-19. The CDR3 reads CSATPLAGTHNEQFF. The CDR3 DNA sequence: TGCAGTGCTACGCCTTTAGCGGGGACCCACAATGAGCAGTTCTTC.